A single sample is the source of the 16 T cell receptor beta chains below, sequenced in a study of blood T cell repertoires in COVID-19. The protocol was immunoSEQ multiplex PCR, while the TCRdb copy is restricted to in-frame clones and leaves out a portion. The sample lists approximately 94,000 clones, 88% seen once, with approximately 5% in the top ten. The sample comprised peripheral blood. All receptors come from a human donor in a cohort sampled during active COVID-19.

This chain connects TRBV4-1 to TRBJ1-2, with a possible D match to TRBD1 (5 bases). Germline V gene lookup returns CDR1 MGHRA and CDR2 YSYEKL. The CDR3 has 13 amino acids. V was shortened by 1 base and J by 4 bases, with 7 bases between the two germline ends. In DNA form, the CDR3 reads TGCGCCAGCAGCCAAGGCCAGGGCTATGGCTACACCTTC. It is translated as CASSQGQGYGYTF.

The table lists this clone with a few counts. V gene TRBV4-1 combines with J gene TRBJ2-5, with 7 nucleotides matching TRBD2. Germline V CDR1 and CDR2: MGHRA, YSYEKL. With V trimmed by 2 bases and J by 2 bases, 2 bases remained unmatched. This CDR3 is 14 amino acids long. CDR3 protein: CASSQSGKQETQYF. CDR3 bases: TGCGCCAGCAGCCAAAGCGGGAAACAAGAGACCCAGTACTTC.

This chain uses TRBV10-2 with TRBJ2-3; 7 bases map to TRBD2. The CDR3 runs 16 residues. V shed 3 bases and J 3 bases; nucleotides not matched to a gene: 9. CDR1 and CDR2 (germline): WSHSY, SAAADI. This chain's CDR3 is CASSEGAGVGTDTQYF. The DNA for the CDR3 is TGCGCCAGCAGTGAAGGTGCGGGAGTCGGGACAGATACGCAGTATTTT.

CDR3 region: CASSQRDRGAVGQFF. The CDR3, as DNA: TGTGCCAGCAGCCAACGGGACAGGGGGGCGGTAGGGCAGTTCTTC. V is TRBV3-1 (or the pseudogene TRBV3-2) and J is TRBJ2-1; 11 nucleotides align to TRBD1. Germline V lookup: CDR1 LGHDT, CDR2 YNNKEL (reference sequence). The CDR3 is 15 amino acids. V lost 2 bases to trimming and J lost 12 bases; unmatched junction nucleotides: 9.

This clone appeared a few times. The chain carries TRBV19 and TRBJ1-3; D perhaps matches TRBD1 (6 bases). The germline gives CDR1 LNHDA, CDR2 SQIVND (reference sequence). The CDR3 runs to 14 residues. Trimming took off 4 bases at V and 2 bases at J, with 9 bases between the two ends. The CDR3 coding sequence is TGTGCCAGTAGTAATCAGGGGCCTGGAAACACCATATATTTT. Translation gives CASSNQGPGNTIYF.

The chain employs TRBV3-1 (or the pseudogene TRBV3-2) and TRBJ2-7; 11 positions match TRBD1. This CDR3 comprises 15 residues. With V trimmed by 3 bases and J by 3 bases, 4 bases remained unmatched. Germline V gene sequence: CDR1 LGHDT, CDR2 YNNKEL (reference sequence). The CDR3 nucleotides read TGTGCCAGCAGCCACACCGGGACAGGGGGCTACGAGCAGTACTTC. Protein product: CASSHTGTGGYEQYF.

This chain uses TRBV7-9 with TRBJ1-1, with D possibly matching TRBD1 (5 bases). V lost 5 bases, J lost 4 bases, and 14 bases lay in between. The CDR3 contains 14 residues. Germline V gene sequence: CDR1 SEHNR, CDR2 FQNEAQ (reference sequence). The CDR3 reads CASSVSGVFTEAFF. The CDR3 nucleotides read TGTGCCAGCAGCGTATCGGGGGTGTTCACTGAAGCTTTCTTT.

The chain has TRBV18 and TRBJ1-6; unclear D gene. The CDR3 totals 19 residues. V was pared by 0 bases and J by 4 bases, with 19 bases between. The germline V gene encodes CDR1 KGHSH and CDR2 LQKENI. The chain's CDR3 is CASSPPNSVARSYNSPLHF. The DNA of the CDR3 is TGTGCCAGCTCACCACCGAATTCGGTAGCCAGAAGTTATAATTCACCCCTCCACTTT.

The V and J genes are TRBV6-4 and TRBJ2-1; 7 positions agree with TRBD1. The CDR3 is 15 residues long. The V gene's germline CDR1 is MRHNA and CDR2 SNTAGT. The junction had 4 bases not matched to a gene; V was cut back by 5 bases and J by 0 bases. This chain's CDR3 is CASSPEGASYNEQFF. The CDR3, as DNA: TGTGCCAGCAGTCCAGAGGGGGCCTCCTACAATGAGCAGTTCTTC.

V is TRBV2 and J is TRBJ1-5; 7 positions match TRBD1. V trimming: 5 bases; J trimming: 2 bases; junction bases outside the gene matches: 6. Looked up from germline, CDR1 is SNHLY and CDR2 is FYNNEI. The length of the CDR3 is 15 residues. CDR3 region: CASSSGGFGNQPQHF. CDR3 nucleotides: TGTGCCAGCAGTTCAGGGGGTTTCGGCAATCAGCCCCAGCATTTT.

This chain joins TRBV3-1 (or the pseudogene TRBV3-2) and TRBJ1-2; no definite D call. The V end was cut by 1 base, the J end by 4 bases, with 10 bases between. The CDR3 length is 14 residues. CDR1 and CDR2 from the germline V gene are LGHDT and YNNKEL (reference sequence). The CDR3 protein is CASSQGPRPYGYTF. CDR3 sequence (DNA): TGTGCCAGCAGCCAAGGGCCGCGGCCCTATGGCTACACCTTC.

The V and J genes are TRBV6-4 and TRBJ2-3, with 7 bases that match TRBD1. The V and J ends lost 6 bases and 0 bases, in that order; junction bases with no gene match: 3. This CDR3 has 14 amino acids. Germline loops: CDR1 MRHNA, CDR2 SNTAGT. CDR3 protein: CASSRTGSTDTQYF. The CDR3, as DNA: TGTGCCAGCAGCCGGACAGGAAGCACAGATACGCAGTATTTT.

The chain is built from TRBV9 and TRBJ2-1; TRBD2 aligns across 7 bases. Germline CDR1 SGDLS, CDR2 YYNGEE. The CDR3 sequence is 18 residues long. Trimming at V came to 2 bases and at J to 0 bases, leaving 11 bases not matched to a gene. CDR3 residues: CASSVYLFGGNSYNEQFF. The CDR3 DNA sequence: TGTGCCAGCAGCGTTTACCTTTTCGGGGGGAACTCCTACAATGAGCAGTTCTTC. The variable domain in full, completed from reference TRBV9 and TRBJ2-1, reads DSGVTQTPKHLITATGQRVTLRCSPRSGDLSVYWYQQSLDQGLQFLIQYYNGEERAKGNILERFSAQQFPDLHSELNLSSLELGDSALYFCASSVYLFGGNSYNEQFFGPGTRLTVL.

CDR3 in amino acids: CATSRELRGSNTEAFF. The CDR3 region has the DNA TGTGCCACCAGCAGAGAACTCAGGGGATCGAACACTGAAGCTTTCTTT. The chain joins TRBV15 to TRBJ1-1; D is possibly TRBD1 (6 bases). V was trimmed by 0 bases and J by 1 base, leaving 12 bases between them. The germline gives CDR1 LNHNV, CDR2 YYDKDF (reference sequence). CDR3 size: 16 residues.

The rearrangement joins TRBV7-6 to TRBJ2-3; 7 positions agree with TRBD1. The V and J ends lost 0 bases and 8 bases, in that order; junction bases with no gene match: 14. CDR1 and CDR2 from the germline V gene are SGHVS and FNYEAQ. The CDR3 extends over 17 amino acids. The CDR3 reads CASSLAETGSPLGTQYF. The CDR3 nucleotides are TGTGCCAGCAGCTTAGCAGAGACAGGGTCGCCCTTGGGTACGCAGTATTTT.

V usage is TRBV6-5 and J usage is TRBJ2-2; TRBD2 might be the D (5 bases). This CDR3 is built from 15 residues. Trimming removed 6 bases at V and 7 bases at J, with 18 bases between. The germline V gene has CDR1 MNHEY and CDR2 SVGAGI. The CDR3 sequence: CASRRSGRLNGELFF. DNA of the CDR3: TGTGCCAGCAGACGAAGCGGACGCCTAAACGGGGAGCTGTTTTTT.